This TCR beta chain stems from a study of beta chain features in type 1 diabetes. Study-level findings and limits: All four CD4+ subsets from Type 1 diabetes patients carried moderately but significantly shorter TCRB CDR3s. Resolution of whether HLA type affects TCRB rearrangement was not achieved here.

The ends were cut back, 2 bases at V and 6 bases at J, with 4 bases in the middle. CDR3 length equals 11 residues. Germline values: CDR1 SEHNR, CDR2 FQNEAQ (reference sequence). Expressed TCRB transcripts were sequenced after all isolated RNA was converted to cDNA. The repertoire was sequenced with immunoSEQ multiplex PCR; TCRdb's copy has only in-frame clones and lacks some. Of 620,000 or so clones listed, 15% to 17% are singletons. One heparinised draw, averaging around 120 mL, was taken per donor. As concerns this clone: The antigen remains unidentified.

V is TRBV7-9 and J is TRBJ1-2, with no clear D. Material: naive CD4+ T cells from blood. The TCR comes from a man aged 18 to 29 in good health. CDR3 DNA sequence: TGTGCCAGCAGCTTAAAGGATGGCTACACCTTC. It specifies CASSLKDGYTF.